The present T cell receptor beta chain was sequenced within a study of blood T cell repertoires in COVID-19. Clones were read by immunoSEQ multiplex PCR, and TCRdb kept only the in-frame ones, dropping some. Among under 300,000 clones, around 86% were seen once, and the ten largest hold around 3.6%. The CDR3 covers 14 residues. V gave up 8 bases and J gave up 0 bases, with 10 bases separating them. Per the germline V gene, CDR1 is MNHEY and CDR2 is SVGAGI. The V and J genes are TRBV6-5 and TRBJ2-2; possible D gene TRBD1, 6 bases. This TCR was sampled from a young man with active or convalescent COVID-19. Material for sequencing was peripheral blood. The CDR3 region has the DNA TGTGCCAGCGCTGGGACACCGAACACCGGGGAGCTGTTTTTT. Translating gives CASAGTPNTGELFF.